The T cell receptor (beta chain) under discussion was sequenced for a study of OX40 agonist ivuxolimab in advanced cancers. Overall study: Patients were under 90% male with ages roughly 20 to 90, mean about 65. Of the participants, approximately 38% had some prior anti-PD-1, anti-PD-L1 or anti-CTLA-4 therapy, which was allowed. Three patients, one with hepatocellular carcinoma and two with cutaneous melanoma, achieved partial responses.

The data were produced by immunoSEQ multiplex PCR, yet TCRdb's version contains in-frame clones alone and is incomplete. This table holds over 45,000 clones, roughly three quarters found once. The CDR3 contains 15 residues. The V end was cut by 5 bases, the J end by 0 bases, with 10 bases between. The germline V gene has CDR1 SEHNR and CDR2 FQNEAQ (reference sequence). Sequencing was performed on CD4+ or CD8+ T cells sorted from blood, taken in a trial of the OX40 agonist ivuxolimab. The clonotype originates from an adult with an advanced solid tumor such as melanoma, head and neck, liver or kidney cancer. The chain couples TRBV7-9 to TRBJ1-4; D is undetermined. The chain's CDR3 is CASSRSAATNEKLFF. The CDR3 nucleotides are TGTGCCAGCAGCCGTAGTGCTGCAACTAATGAAAAACTGTTTTTT.